Listed below are T cell receptor beta chains from one sample, sequenced in a study of T-cell memory formation after mild COVID-19. MiXCR, run by TCRdb on the 5' RACE reads, gives a single entry per CDR3 protein. The table records 280,000 or so distinct CDR3 sequences, roughly 8% of them present only once. The sequencing input was PBMCs or a T cell subset sorted from them (not recorded which). The receptors were gathered from a man in his late teens or twenties who had mild COVID-19 (a few samples of this study predate the infection). Cell type and time point are not known. CDR3s include the opening cysteine and the closing phenylalanine or tryptophan.

CASSQGRSDTQYF	TRBV4-3
CASSSGEGQGSYEQYF	TRBV12-3/TRBV12-4
CASSLGPGQGTEQPQHF	TRBV4-2
CSARSANQRYTQYF	TRBV20-1
CASSLGTPGNQPQHF	TRBV7-9
CASSVVGGETQYF	TRBV9
CASSPPLGANVLTF	TRBV3-1
CASSLARLVPDRDGYTF	TRBV5-1
CASSPLGGVTDSPLHF	TRBV4-1
CASSPRQGGEKLFF	TRBV9
CASSYPRGSPLHF	TRBV6-5
CASSLQGGSLQHF	TRBV6-5
CASSWDRNTEAFF	TRBV2
CASSQNSLSGYNEQFF	TRBV4-3